This record concerns one TCR beta chain sequence. The V gene's germline CDR1 is MGHRA and CDR2 YSYEKL. V was trimmed by 3 bases and J by 8 bases, leaving 13 bases between them. This CDR3 comprises 13 residues. These data originate in a study of technical replicates of blood from several donors. TCRdb's table, derived via immunoSEQ multiplex PCR, lists solely in-frame clones and lacks some. The sample holds about 80,000 clones, 95% to 98% seen once. The origin of this receptor is a human donor in good health. This chain joins TRBV4-1 and TRBJ1-1; D is unresolved. Source material: T cells isolated from PBMCs. The CDR3 loop is CASSQLTRWEAFF. In nucleotides, the CDR3 is TGCGCCAGCAGCCAGCTAACGAGGTGGGAAGCTTTCTTT.